The 11 T cell receptor beta chains in this list originate from one sample, sequenced in a study of blood T cells in healthy people across ages. Combining a sample-barcoded 5' primer with a J-beta primer mix, a second PCR ran for about 7 to 11 cycles. MiXCR, applied by TCRdb to the 5' RACE reads, yields one record per CDR3 protein. This sample carries some 1.7 million distinct CDR3 sequences, about 30% of them seen once, and the ten largest clones take around 7.7%. The sample was blood. The source of these receptors is a woman aged 30 to 39 in good health.

There are many counts of this clonotype. This chain connects TRBV4-2 to TRBJ2-1; 10 bases map to TRBD1. The CDR3 has 16 residues. Looked up from germline, CDR1 is LGHNA and CDR2 is YNFKEQ. J was trimmed by 6 bases and V by 0 bases; bases with no gene match: 5. CDR3 in DNA: TGTGCCAGCAGCCAAGATCTGGGGACAGGGGCCAATGAGCAGTTCTTC. Amino acid sequence: CASSQDLGTGANEQFF.

This chain connects TRBV20-1 to TRBJ2-1; 14 positions agree with TRBD2. V shed 5 bases and J 0 bases; nucleotides not matched to a gene: 9. The CDR3 is 18 amino acids. Per the germline V gene, CDR1 is DFQATT and CDR2 is SNEGSKA (reference sequence). The CDR3 sequence: CSASGLAGGLSSYNEQFF. CDR3 nucleotide sequence: TGCAGTGCTTCTGGACTAGCGGGGGGCCTGAGCTCCTACAATGAGCAGTTCTTC.

This clonotype was counted at least ten times. The chain uses TRBV29-1 and TRBJ2-7, with TRBD2 as a possible D gene (5 bases). Looked up from germline, CDR1 is SQVTM and CDR2 is ANQGSEA. With 0 bases removed from V and 6 bases from J, the gap between germline ends came to 9 bases. The CDR3 length is 12 residues. The CDR3 loop is CSVEDWTGEQYF. As DNA, the CDR3 is TGCAGCGTTGAAGATTGGACTGGCGAGCAGTACTTC.

The chain uses TRBV28 and TRBJ1-1; 9 bases align to TRBD1. V dropped 6 bases and J dropped 5; count of bases not matched to a gene: 4. The germline V gene has CDR1 MDHEN and CDR2 SYDVKM. CDR3 length equals 13 residues. The CDR3 region has the DNA TGTGCCAGCAGGCGGGACAGGGTGACTGAAGCTTTCTTT. Protein: CASRRDRVTEAFF.

This chain uses TRBV20-1 with TRBJ2-3, with TRBD2 identical over 7 bases. The V and J ends lost 3 bases and 1 base, in that order; junction bases with no gene match: 7. The germline V gene encodes CDR1 DFQATT and CDR2 SNEGSKA (reference sequence). CDR3 length: 15 amino acids. CDR3: CSASDGTSGTDTQYF. CDR3 sequence (DNA): TGCAGTGCTAGTGACGGCACTAGCGGCACAGATACGCAGTATTTT.

The gene calls are TRBV5-1 and TRBJ1-4; D unclear. V was trimmed by 8 bases and J by 0 bases, leaving 8 bases between them. Looked up from germline, CDR1 is SGHRS and CDR2 is YFSETQ. This CDR3 region has 13 residues. The CDR3 bases are TGCGCCAGTCAGAGTGCAACTAATGAAAAACTGTTTTTT. Protein sequence: CASQSATNEKLFF.

Note on this clonotype: A read error may account for a junction end that differs from germline. V usage is TRBV12-3 or TRBV12-4 and J usage is TRBJ2-3; D call uncertain. The CDR3 spans 12 residues. CDR3 in amino acids: CASSFSPDAQYF. Here the CDR3 DNA reads TGTGCCAGCAGTTTCAGCCCAGATGCGCAGTATTTT.

This chain links TRBV15 with TRBJ2-7; perhaps TRBD1 as D (5 bases). The germline CDR1 and CDR2 sequences are LNHNV and YYDKDF (reference sequence). V lost 1 base and J lost 0, with 13 bases in between. The CDR3 has 16 amino acids. This CDR3 is CATSRGYQQVSYEQYF. Written as DNA, the CDR3 is TGTGCCACCAGCAGAGGTTATCAACAGGTCTCCTACGAGCAGTACTTC.

The rearrangement joins TRBV6-5 to TRBJ2-1, with TRBD1 matching over 9 bases. The V segment lost 7 bases and the J segment 6 bases; nucleotides outside the gene matches: 7. CDR1 and CDR2 from the germline V gene are MNHEY and SVGAGI. The CDR3 has 14 residues. Written as DNA, the CDR3 is TGTGCCAGCACCGCGCCGGACAGGGGCAATGAGCAGTTCTTC. This sequence encodes CASTAPDRGNEQFF.

This clonotype was seen only a few times. The chain couples TRBV7-8 to TRBJ2-1; the D gene is possibly TRBD1 (6 bases). In germline, CDR1 is SGHVS, CDR2 FQNEAQ. V shed 7 bases and J shed 2 bases, with 15 bases lying between them. The CDR3 has 15 residues. CDR3 protein: CASTQDSLTYNEQFF. The DNA for the CDR3 is TGTGCCAGCACCCAGGACAGCCTAACCTACAATGAGCAGTTCTTC.

This clonotype showed up just a few times. In nucleotides, the CDR3 is TGCAGCGTTGAAGGCGGGACTAGCGGGAGTATCTACGAGCAGTACTTC. Residues: CSVEGGTSGSIYEQYF. The chain uses TRBV29-1 and TRBJ2-7; 14 nucleotides match TRBD2. Germline loops: CDR1 SQVTM, CDR2 ANQGSEA. This CDR3 comprises 16 residues. The ends lost 1 base at V and 3 bases at J; junction bases unmatched: 5.